What follows are 21 T cell receptor beta chains derived from one specimen sequenced in a study of technical replicates of blood from a few donors. The protocol was immunoSEQ multiplex PCR, while the TCRdb copy is restricted to in-frame clones and leaves out a portion. The sample has 84,000 or so clones; 95% to 98% are singletons. What was sequenced was T cells isolated from PBMCs. The receptors were gathered from a human donor in good health.

This clone has a single count. CDR3 residues: CASARTSDYGYTF. The CDR3 nucleotides read TGTGCCAGCGCGAGGACTTCAGACTATGGCTACACCTTC. The chain uses TRBV2 and TRBJ1-2; D uncertain. The V and J ends lost 8 bases and 3 bases respectively, with 13 bases between them. The CDR3 sequence is 13 residues long. The germline CDR1 and CDR2 sequences are SNHLY and FYNNEI.

The rearrangement joins TRBV9 to TRBJ1-4; TRBD1 agrees at 8 bases. Unmatched junction bases numbered 10, after V lost 4 bases and J lost 2 bases. Germline loops: CDR1 SGDLS, CDR2 YYNGEE. The CDR3 length is 17 residues. DNA for the CDR3: TGTGCCAGCAGCCCAGAAACAGGGGGGGTTACTAATGAAAAACTGTTTTTT. This translates into CASSPETGGVTNEKLFF.

The chain is built from TRBV4-1 and TRBJ1-2, with D unresolved. The germline gives CDR1 MGHRA, CDR2 YSYEKL. The CDR3 is made up of 16 amino acids. Trimming took 1 base from V and 7 from J, leaving 19 bases between them. DNA for the CDR3: TGCGCCAGCAGCCAAGTCCGAGGGTCCGGGAGCAGTGGCTACACCTTC. This gives the protein CASSQVRGSGSSGYTF.

This clone was picked up one time. V and J are TRBV10-3 and TRBJ1-1; D gene uncertain. Trimming stripped 0 bases from V and 3 bases from J, with 5 bases between. Germline assignment: CDR1 ENHRY and CDR2 SYGVKD. This CDR3 region has 13 residues. In nucleotides, the CDR3 is TGTGCCATCAGTGAGTCCAGCGACACTGAAGCTTTCTTT. Amino acid sequence: CAISESSDTEAFF.

The chain carries TRBV27 and TRBJ1-6; D call uncertain. The germline gives CDR1 MNHEY, CDR2 SMNVEV (reference sequence). This CDR3 has 13 residues. V gave up 5 bases and J gave up 14 bases, with 16 bases separating them. For the CDR3, the DNA is TGTGCCAGCAGTATTGGTGGGCGAACATCCCTCCACTTT. This translates into CASSIGGRTSLHF.

V and J are TRBV9 and TRBJ1-2, with D perhaps TRBD1 (5 bases). The germline V gene has CDR1 SGDLS and CDR2 YYNGEE. The CDR3 loop spans 14 amino acids. The V end lost 4 bases, the J end lost 5 bases, and 15 bases lay between the germline ends. The CDR3 loop is CASSPTKGMYGYTF. The CDR3 nucleotides read TGTGCCAGCAGCCCCACCAAGGGGATGTATGGCTACACCTTC.

V usage is TRBV13 and J usage is TRBJ2-7; TRBD2 matches 15 bases. V lost 3 bases and J lost 5; bases outside the gene matches: 11. Germline-derived CDR1 and CDR2 are PRHDT and FYEKMQ (reference sequence). This CDR3 comprises 18 residues. The CDR3 here is CASSFRTSGGASVDEQYF. CDR3 nucleotide sequence: TGTGCCAGCAGCTTCCGGACTAGCGGGGGGGCGTCGGTCGACGAGCAGTACTTC.

This clone was seen a single time. The chain links TRBV9 to TRBJ2-1; weak D call: TRBD1 (6 bases). Trimming removed 0 bases from V and 1 base from J, with 11 bases in between. The germline CDR1 and CDR2 sequences are SGDLS and YYNGEE. CDR3 size: 16 residues. The CDR3 coding sequence is TGTGCCAGCAGCGTAGCGGGCAGGGGTTCCTACAATGAGCAGTTCTTC. It is translated as CASSVAGRGSYNEQFF.

The genes are TRBV10-2 and TRBJ1-1; TRBD1 agrees at 8 bases. CDR1 is WSHSY and CDR2 is SAAADI in the germline V gene. V lost 9 bases and J lost 7; bases outside the gene matches: 10. The CDR3 totals 13 residues. CDR3 nucleotide sequence: TGCGCCAGTTCTCGAGCGACAGGGGTTGAAGCTTTCTTT. Translation gives CASSRATGVEAFF.

This chain connects TRBV5-1 to TRBJ2-5; no clear D gene. Germline V lookup: CDR1 SGHRS, CDR2 YFSETQ. The CDR3 is made up of 15 amino acids. The ends were cut back, 1 base at V and 0 bases at J, with 10 bases in the middle. CDR3 sequence: CASSLIQRYQETQYF. CDR3 nucleotide sequence: TGCGCCAGCAGCTTGATCCAGAGGTACCAAGAGACCCAGTACTTC.

V and J are TRBV9 and TRBJ2-1; 7 nucleotides align to TRBD2. CDR1 and CDR2 (germline): SGDLS, YYNGEE. The CDR3 consists of 13 residues. V shed 4 bases, J shed 7 bases, and the junction held 5 bases outside the gene matches. The CDR3 region is CASSTGTTNEQFF. For the CDR3, the DNA is TGTGCCAGCAGCACTGGGACTACTAATGAGCAGTTCTTC. Full variable domain (missing parts from reference TRBV9 and TRBJ2-1): DSGVTQTPKHLITATGQRVTLRCSPRSGDLSVYWYQQSLDQGLQFLIQYYNGEERAKGNILERFSAQQFPDLHSELNLSSLELGDSALYFCASSTGTTNEQFFGPGTRLTVL.

This rearrangement joins TRBV2 to TRBJ2-7, with 9 nucleotides matching TRBD1. This CDR3 comprises 15 residues. V lost 1 base and J lost 2; bases outside the gene matches: 3. Looked up from germline, CDR1 is SNHLY and CDR2 is FYNNEI. CDR3 DNA sequence: TGTGCCAGCAGTGAAGAACAGGGGGCCACCTACGAGCAGTACTTC. Its protein is CASSEEQGATYEQYF. Filled out from reference TRBV2 and TRBJ2-7, the complete variable domain reads EPEVTQTPSHQVTQMGQEVILRCVPISNHLYFYWYRQILGQKVEFLVSFYNNEISEKSEIFDDQFSVERPDGSNFTLKIRSTKLEDSAMYFCASSEEQGATYEQYFGPGTRLTVT.

The CDR3 coding sequence is TGTGCCAGCAGTCCGGGACAGGGCAAAGAGCAGTACTTC. Protein sequence: CASSPGQGKEQYF. V gene TRBV25-1 combines with J gene TRBJ2-7, with 9 nucleotides matching TRBD1. V trimming: 5 bases; J trimming: 7 bases; junction bases outside the gene matches: 6. Germline values: CDR1 MGHDK, CDR2 SYGVNS. CDR3 size: 13 residues.

J is TRBJ1-2 and V is TRBV5-1; 7 bases agree with TRBD1. CDR1 is SGHRS, CDR2 YFSETQ, per germline. This CDR3 contains 13 residues. Trimming took 3 bases from V and 6 from J; bases not matched to a gene: 5. In DNA, the CDR3 is TGCGCCAGCAGCTCCACCGGACAGGATGGCTACACCTTC. Protein product: CASSSTGQDGYTF.

The chain uses TRBV7-9 and TRBJ2-3; 7 positions match TRBD2. The CDR3 extends over 15 amino acids. The trim removed 5 bases at V and 0 bases at J, leaving 5 bases unmatched. Germline V gene data show CDR1 as SEHNR and CDR2 as FQNEAQ (reference sequence). CDR3 bases: TGTGCCAGCAGCACTCTAGCGGCTAGCACAGATACGCAGTATTTT. Amino acid sequence: CASSTLAASTDTQYF.

The chain recombines TRBV4-1 with TRBJ1-4; a weak D match, TRBD1 (5 bases). Germline values: CDR1 MGHRA, CDR2 YSYEKL. V was trimmed by 1 base and J by 8 bases, leaving 14 bases between them. The CDR3 is 15 amino acids. The CDR3: CASSQAHGKGEKLFF. CDR3 DNA sequence: TGCGCCAGCAGCCAAGCGCATGGGAAGGGGGAAAAACTGTTTTTT.

The chain couples TRBV6-4 to TRBJ2-1; 11 nucleotides agree with TRBD2. Germline loops: CDR1 MRHNA, CDR2 SNTAGT. The ends lost 4 bases at V and 9 bases at J; junction bases unmatched: 2. CDR3 length: 13 residues. CDR3 amino acids: CASSGLAGFEQFF. CDR3 in DNA: TGTGCCAGCAGTGGACTAGCGGGATTTGAGCAGTTCTTC.

The chain joins TRBV9 to TRBJ2-7; TRBD2 matches 9 bases. Germline values: CDR1 SGDLS, CDR2 YYNGEE. Unmatched junction bases numbered 7, after V lost 0 bases and J lost 3 bases. The CDR3 covers 16 residues. The CDR3: CASSVGPAGGGYEQYF. Written as DNA, the CDR3 is TGTGCCAGCAGCGTAGGTCCAGCGGGAGGTGGCTACGAGCAGTACTTC.

This sequence joins TRBV5-1 and TRBJ2-6; no clear D. V shed 2 bases and J shed 1 base, with 7 bases lying between them. The CDR3 has 15 residues. The germline CDR1 and CDR2 sequences are SGHRS and YFSETQ. CDR3 bases: TGCGCCAGCAGCTTTATCGGTTCTGGGGCCAACGTCCTGACTTTC. It translates to CASSFIGSGANVLTF.

The chain combines TRBV9 with TRBJ2-7, with D possibly matching TRBD2 (6 bases). Per germline, CDR1 SGDLS and CDR2 YYNGEE. Trimming removed 1 base at V and 3 bases at J, with 14 bases between. The CDR3 has 15 residues. CDR3 in amino acids: CASSVSGGRNYEQYF. In nucleotides, the CDR3 is TGTGCCAGCAGCGTATCCGGAGGGAGAAACTACGAGCAGTACTTC.

The gene calls are TRBV14 and TRBJ2-1, with a possible D match to TRBD2 (5 bases). The V and J ends lost 3 bases and 0 bases respectively, with 9 bases between them. CDR3 size: 15 residues. The germline V gene encodes CDR1 SGHDN and CDR2 FVKESK. The chain's CDR3 is CASSHNGVSYNEQFF. CDR3 coding DNA: TGTGCCAGCAGCCACAACGGGGTCTCCTACAATGAGCAGTTCTTC. Based on the CDR3 plus reference TRBV14 and TRBJ2-1, the full variable domain is EAGVTQFPSHSVIEKGQTVTLRCDPISGHDNLYWYRRVMGKEIKFLLHFVKESKQDESGMPNNRFLAERTGGTYSTLKVQPAELEDSGVYFCASSHNGVSYNEQFFGPGTRLTVL.